This T cell receptor (beta chain) is from a study of T cell repertoires in cytomegalovirus infection. The wider study: Well-studied HLA-B-restricted CMV epitopes were used in the study alongside recently identified HLA-C-restricted ones. Regarding the study as a whole: The study identified carriers of CMV plus the relevant HLA from cumulative public TCR beta family frequency.

MiXCR was run by TCRdb on the reads, yielding one entry per CDR3 protein. The table has approximately 300,000 distinct CDR3 sequences, roughly 25% seen once; the top ten hold 13%. With 5 bases clipped from V and 3 bases from J, the junction kept 1 base outside the gene matches. Germline loops: CDR1 MNHEY, CDR2 SVGAGI. The CDR3 extends over 14 amino acids. A few counts support this clonotype. What it recognizes is unknown. This TCR came from a human donor in good health (CMV status not recorded). Some clones in this sample may be carry-over from other donors' samples. The sequencing here drew on cultured PBMCs, taken from culture after CMV antigen stimulation. This chain links TRBV6-5 with TRBJ1-6, with TRBD1 matching 7 bases. The chain's CDR3 is CASSRQGYNSPLHF. Here the CDR3 DNA reads TGTGCCAGCAGTAGACAGGGCTATAATTCACCCCTCCACTTT.